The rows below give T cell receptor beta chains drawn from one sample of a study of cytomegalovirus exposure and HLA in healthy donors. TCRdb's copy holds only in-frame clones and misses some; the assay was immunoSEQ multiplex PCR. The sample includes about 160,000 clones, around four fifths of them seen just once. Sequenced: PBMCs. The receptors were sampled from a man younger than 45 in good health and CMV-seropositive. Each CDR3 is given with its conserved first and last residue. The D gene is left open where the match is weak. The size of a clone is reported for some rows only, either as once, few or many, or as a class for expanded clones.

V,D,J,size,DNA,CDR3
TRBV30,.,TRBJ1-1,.,TGTGCCTGGAGTGGGGGGAGGAACAGGCCGAACACTGAAGCTTTCTTT,CAWSGGRNRPNTEAFF
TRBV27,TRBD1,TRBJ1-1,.,TGTGCCAGCAGTTTTTCGGTCAGGGGGGACACTGAAGCTTTCTTT,CASSFSVRGDTEAFF
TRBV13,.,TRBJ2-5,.,TGTGCCAGCAGCTTCGGGGAGACCCAGTACTTC,CASSFGETQYF
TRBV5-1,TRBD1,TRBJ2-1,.,TGCGCCAGCAGGTTGGGGACAGGGGGCCGCAATGAGCAGTTCTTC,CASRLGTGGRNEQFF
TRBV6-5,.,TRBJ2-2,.,TGTGCCAGCAGCCCAGGGTTTGACACCGGGGAGCTGTTTTTT,CASSPGFDTGELFF
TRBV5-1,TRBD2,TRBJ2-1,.,TGCGCCAGCAGCTTGGAATGGCGGGGGGTAACCTACAATGAGCAGTTCTTC,CASSLEWRGVTYNEQFF
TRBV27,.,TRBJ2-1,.,TGTGCCAGCAGTTTTGAGCGATATCAGAACAATGAGCAGTTCTTC,CASSFERYQNNEQFF
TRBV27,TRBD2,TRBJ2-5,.,TGTGCCAGCAGTTTGAATCAGGGACTAGCGTTGGAGACCCAGTACTTC,CASSLNQGLALETQYF
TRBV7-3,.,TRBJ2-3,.,TGTGCCAGCAGCTTGGGGGGGCCTACTGATACGCAGTATTTT,CASSLGGPTDTQYF
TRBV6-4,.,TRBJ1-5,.,TGTGCCAGCAGTGACTACGGGGGTGGTCAGCCCCAGCATTTT,CASSDYGGGQPQHF
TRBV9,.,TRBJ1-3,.,TGTGCCAGCAGCGTAGTCGGAGTCTCTGGAAACACCATATATTTT,CASSVVGVSGNTIYF
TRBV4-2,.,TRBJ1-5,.,TGTGCCAGCAGCCAAGATGCAACAGGGAGAGGCTATGACAATCAGCCCCAGCATTTT,CASSQDATGRGYDNQPQHF
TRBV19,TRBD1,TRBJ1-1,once,TGTGCCAGTAGAAAAGGGACAGAGAACACTGAAGCTTTCTTT,CASRKGTENTEAFF
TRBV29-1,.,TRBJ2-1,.,TGCAGCGTTGATGGACATGGTAAGGTAGAGGAGCAGTTCTTC,CSVDGHGKVEEQFF
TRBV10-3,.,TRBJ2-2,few,TGTGCCATCAGTGGGGTCGGGGAAACCGGGGAGCTGTTTTTT,CAISGVGETGELFF
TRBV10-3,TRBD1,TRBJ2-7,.,TGTGCCATCAGGGGGGGACAGGAGTCCTCCTACGAGCAGTACTTC,CAIRGGQESSYEQYF
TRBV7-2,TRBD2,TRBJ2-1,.,TGTGCCAGCAGCTCACTAGCGGGGACATACAATGAGCAGTTCTTC,CASSSLAGTYNEQFF
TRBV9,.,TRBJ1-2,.,TGTGCCAGCAGCGCCTTACCTTTAGATGGCTACACCTTC,CASSALPLDGYTF
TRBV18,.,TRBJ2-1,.,TGTGCCAGCTCACCAATTCTAGAATACAATGAGCAGTTCTTC,CASSPILEYNEQFF
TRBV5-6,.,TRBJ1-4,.,TGTGCCAGCAGCCTGTCAGGGGCGGCTAATGAAAAACTGTTTTTT,CASSLSGAANEKLFF
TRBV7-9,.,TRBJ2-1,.,TGTGCCAGCAGCTTAGCTGGGGGGAACAATGAGCAGTTCTTC,CASSLAGGNNEQFF
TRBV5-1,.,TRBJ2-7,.,TGCGCCAGCACCCCCGGGGGATACGAGCAGTACTTC,CASTPGGYEQYF
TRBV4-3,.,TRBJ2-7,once,TGCGCCAGCAGCCAAGAAGACAGGCTGCCAGTCTACGAGCAGTACTTC,CASSQEDRLPVYEQYF
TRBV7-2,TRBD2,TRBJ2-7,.,TGTGCCAGCAGCTTGGTCGCTAGCGGGTTTAAGAACGAGCAGTACTTC,CASSLVASGFKNEQYF
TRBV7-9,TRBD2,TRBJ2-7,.,TGTGCCAGCAGCGCCGCGGGGGGGGCCGTTTGGAACGAGCAGTACTTC,CASSAAGGAVWNEQYF
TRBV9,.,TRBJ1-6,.,TGTGCCAGCAGCCCCCGTTCGGGTTCACCCCTCCACTTT,CASSPRSGSPLHF